The T cell receptor (beta chain) described here comes from a study of blood T cell repertoires in COVID-19. At the level of the study: From T cells, B-cell-depleted T cells, or PBMCs came the material, which was cDNA or gDNA.

Per the study methods: Nucleated cell number was recorded as an estimate derived from reference gene primer amplification. Assay used: immunoSEQ multiplex PCR; TCRdb lists only in-frame clones, some missing. The V and J calls and clone size were taken over from that table, and D and trimming were inferred from the DNA. Here the sample spans approximately 230,000 clones, about 91% being singletons. Germline V lookup: CDR1 SGHAT, CDR2 FQDESV (reference sequence). This CDR3 has 17 residues. V shed 0 bases and J 0 bases; nucleotides not matched to a gene: 7. Seattle-derived patients entered the study during active infection and were followed longitudinally.

The origin of this receptor is a woman aged 25 to 39 with COVID-19, enrolled during active disease. The J gene is TRBJ1-1, the V gene TRBV11-1; 7 positions agree with TRBD1. The sample consisted of peripheral blood. The CDR3 reads CASSLAKDRFMNTEAFF. CDR3 nucleotide sequence: TGTGCCAGCAGCTTAGCAAAGGACAGGTTCATGAACACTGAAGCTTTCTTT.